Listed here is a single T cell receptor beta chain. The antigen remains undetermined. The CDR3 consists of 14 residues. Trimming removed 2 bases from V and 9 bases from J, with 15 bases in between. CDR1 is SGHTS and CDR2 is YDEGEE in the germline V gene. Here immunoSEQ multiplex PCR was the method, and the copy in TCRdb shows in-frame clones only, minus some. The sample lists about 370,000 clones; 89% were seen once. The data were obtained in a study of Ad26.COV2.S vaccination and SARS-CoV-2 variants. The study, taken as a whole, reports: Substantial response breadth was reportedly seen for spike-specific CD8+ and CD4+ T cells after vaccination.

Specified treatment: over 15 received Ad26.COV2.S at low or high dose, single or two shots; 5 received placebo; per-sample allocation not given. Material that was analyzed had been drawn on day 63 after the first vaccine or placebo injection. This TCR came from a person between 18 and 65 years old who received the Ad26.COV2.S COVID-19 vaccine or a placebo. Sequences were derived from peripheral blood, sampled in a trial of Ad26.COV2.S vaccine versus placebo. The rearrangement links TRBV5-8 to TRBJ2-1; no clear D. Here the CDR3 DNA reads TGTGCCAGCAGCTTTTTCGTGGTTAAGGGTGAGCAGTTCTTC. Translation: CASSFFVVKGEQFF.